This T cell receptor (beta chain) comes out of a study of blood T cell repertoires in COVID-19. Study information: T cells, B-cell-depleted T cells, or PBMCs supplied cDNA or gDNA.

CDR3 size: 17 residues. The J segment lost 2 bases and the V segment lost 5 bases, leaving 14 bases of the junction unmatched. Per the germline V gene, CDR1 is MNHEY and CDR2 is SMNVEV (reference sequence). Participants were aged about 18 to 90 years from around 24 US areas. The table came from immunoSEQ multiplex PCR; TCRdb's copy has only in-frame clones and leaves some out. Here the sample spans about 140,000 clones, around 86% being singletons. The receptor was derived from a man aged 45 to 65 who had recovered from COVID-19. This chain connects TRBV27 to TRBJ1-2; the match to TRBD1 covers 7 bases. The source material was PBMCs or T cells enriched from blood (not recorded which). Here the CDR3 reads CASSPGGSRGPNYGYTF. CDR3 DNA sequence: TGTGCCAGCAGTCCTGGGGGGTCTAGGGGGCCAAACTATGGCTACACCTTC.